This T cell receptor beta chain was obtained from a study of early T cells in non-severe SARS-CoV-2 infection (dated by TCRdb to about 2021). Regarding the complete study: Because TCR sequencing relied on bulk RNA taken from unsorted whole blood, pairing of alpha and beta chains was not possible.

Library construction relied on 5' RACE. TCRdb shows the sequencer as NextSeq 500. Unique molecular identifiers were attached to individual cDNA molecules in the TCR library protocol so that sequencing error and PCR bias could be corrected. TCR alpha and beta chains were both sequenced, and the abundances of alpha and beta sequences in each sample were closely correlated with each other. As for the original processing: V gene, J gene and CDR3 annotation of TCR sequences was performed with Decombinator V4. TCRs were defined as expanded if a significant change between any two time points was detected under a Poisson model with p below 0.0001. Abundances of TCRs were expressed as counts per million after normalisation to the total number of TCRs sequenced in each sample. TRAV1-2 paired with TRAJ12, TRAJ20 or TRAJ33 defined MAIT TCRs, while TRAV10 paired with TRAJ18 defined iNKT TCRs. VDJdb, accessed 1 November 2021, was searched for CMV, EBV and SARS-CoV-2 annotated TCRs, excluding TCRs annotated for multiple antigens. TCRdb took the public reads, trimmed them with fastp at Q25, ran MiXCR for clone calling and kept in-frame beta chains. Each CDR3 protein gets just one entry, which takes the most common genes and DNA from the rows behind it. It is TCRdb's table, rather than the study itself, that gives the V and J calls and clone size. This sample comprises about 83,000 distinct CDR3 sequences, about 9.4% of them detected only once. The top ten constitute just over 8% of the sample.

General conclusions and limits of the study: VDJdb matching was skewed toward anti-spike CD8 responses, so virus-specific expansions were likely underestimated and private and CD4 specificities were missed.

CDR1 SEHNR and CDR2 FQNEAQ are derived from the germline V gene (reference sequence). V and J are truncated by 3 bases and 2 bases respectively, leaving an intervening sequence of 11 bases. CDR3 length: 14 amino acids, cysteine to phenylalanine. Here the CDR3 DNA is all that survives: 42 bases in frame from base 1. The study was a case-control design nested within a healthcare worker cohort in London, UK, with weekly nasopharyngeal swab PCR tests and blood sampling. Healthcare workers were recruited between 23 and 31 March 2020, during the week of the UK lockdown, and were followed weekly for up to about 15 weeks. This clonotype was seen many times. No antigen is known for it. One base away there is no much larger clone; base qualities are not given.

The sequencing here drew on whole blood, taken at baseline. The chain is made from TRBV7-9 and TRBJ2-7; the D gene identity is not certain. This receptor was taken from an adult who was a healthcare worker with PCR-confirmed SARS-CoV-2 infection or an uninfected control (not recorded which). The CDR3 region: CASSLDGSAYEQYF. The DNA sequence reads TGTGCCAGCAGCTTGGACGGATCAGCCTACGAGCAGTACTTC.